The 20 T cell receptor beta chains below come from one sample, sequenced in a study of blood T cell repertoires in COVID-19. TCRdb keeps only in-frame clones here, not all; method: immunoSEQ multiplex PCR. This table has a few hundred thousand clones, around 90% appearing once. The sample consisted of peripheral blood. The receptors were sampled from a woman aged 55-69 years with COVID-19, enrolled during active disease.

This chain uses TRBV11-3 with TRBJ2-2, with D perhaps matching TRBD1 (6 bases). Germline V lookup: CDR1 SGHNT, CDR2 YENEEA. The CDR3 runs to 18 residues. V lost 2 bases, J lost 1 base, and 17 bases lay in between. CDR3 in amino acids: CASSLFRLGQLNTGELFF. DNA of the CDR3: TGTGCCAGCAGCTTATTTCGGTTAGGACAGTTGAACACCGGGGAGCTGTTTTTT.

The genes are TRBV29-1 and TRBJ1-3, with D maybe TRBD1 (6 bases). Trimming shortened V by 4 bases and J by 3 bases, and 10 bases separated the two germline ends. The germline CDR1 and CDR2 sequences are SQVTM and ANQGSEA. The CDR3 extends over 13 amino acids. CDR3 amino acids: CSVGGQYGNTIYF. CDR3 coding DNA: TGCAGCGTTGGGGGGCAATATGGAAACACCATATATTTT.

The rearrangement links TRBV28 to TRBJ2-7; 7 bases are shared with TRBD2. CDR1 and CDR2 (germline): MDHEN, SYDVKM. After removal of 8 bases from V and 1 base from J, the junction contained 8 bases not matched to a gene. This CDR3 has 14 residues. In DNA form, the CDR3 reads TGTGCCAGCGGGCAGGGAGGGTTGTCCTACGAGCAGTACTTC. It codes for CASGQGGLSYEQYF.

V is TRBV5-1 and J is TRBJ1-2, with D tentatively TRBD1 (5 bases). The germline V gene has CDR1 SGHRS and CDR2 YFSETQ. V lost 1 base and J 1 base, leaving 8 bases between the germline ends. The CDR3 is made up of 14 amino acids. CDR3 coding DNA: TGCGCCAGCAGCTTGCCGACAGATAACTATGGCTACACCTTC. Translating gives CASSLPTDNYGYTF.

This chain connects TRBV29-1 to TRBJ1-4, with 10 bases aligning to TRBD1. Losses at the gene ends were 4 bases for V and 8 bases for J; bases not matched to a gene: 7. Germline CDR1 reads SQVTM; CDR2 reads ANQGSEA. The CDR3 consists of 14 residues. CDR3 protein: CSVGDRGQGEKLFF. The CDR3 DNA is TGCAGCGTTGGCGACAGGGGGCAAGGAGAAAAACTGTTTTTT.

The chain recombines TRBV7-6 with TRBJ2-3, with 7 bases aligning to TRBD1. Germline CDR1 is SGHVS and CDR2 is FNYEAQ. The V gene end was trimmed by 5 bases and the J gene end by 0 bases; junction bases not matched to a gene: 5. This CDR3 comprises 15 residues. Here the CDR3 DNA reads TGTGCCAGCAGCCCTGGGACAGTCAGCACAGATACGCAGTATTTT. Protein: CASSPGTVSTDTQYF.

Remarks on this clone: The junction shows a germline mismatch at one end, possibly a read error. The chain links TRBV7-2 to TRBJ1-5, with TRBD1 as a possible D gene (5 bases). The CDR3 has 13 residues. Per germline, CDR1 SGHTA and CDR2 FQGNSA. The CDR3 reads CASSIALSGAQHF. For the CDR3, the DNA is TGTGCCAGCAGCATAGCCCTCTCGGGGGCCCAGCATTTT.

The V gene is TRBV7-9, the J gene TRBJ1-2; weak D call: TRBD1 (5 bases). The CDR3 is 13 amino acids. Trimming took 3 bases from V and 8 from J, leaving 13 bases between them. Looked up from germline, CDR1 is SEHNR and CDR2 is FQNEAQ (reference sequence). The CDR3 coding sequence is TGTGCCAGCAGCTTCCTCCAGGGTGGAGGCTACACCTTC. Translated, it gives CASSFLQGGGYTF.

The chain recombines TRBV7-9 with TRBJ1-3; 7 nucleotides match TRBD1. V dropped 5 bases and J dropped 3; count of bases not matched to a gene: 7. This CDR3 spans 15 amino acids. Germline V gives CDR1 SEHNR, CDR2 FQNEAQ (reference sequence). The CDR3 coding sequence is TGTGCCAGCAGCAGACCAGGGGGGCTTGGAAACACCATATATTTT. Protein: CASSRPGGLGNTIYF.

The rearrangement uses TRBV18 and TRBJ1-2, with a tentative D call TRBD1 (5 bases). Per the germline V gene, CDR1 is KGHSH and CDR2 is LQKENI. This CDR3 spans 14 amino acids. Between the trimmed V and J ends, which lost 4 bases and 4 bases, there was a span of 13 bases. The CDR3 region has the DNA TGTGCCAGCTCACTGGGACTGTTTGCCTATGGCTACACCTTC. It codes for CASSLGLFAYGYTF. Full variable domain (remainder filled in from reference TRBV18 and TRBJ1-2): NAGVMQNPRHLVRRRGQEARLRCSPMKGHSHVYWYRQLPEEGLKFMVYLQKENIIDESGMPKERFSAEFPKEGPSILRIQQVVRGDSAAYFCASSLGLFAYGYTFGSGTRLTVV.

The chain carries TRBV19 and TRBJ1-2, with D possibly TRBD1 on 5 matching bases. The CDR3 is made up of 15 amino acids. The V end lost 3 bases, the J end lost 4 bases, and 15 bases lay between the germline ends. The germline CDR1 and CDR2 sequences are LNHDA and SQIVND (reference sequence). CDR3 amino acids: CASSIGSGAAYGYTF. In DNA form, the CDR3 reads TGTGCCAGTAGTATTGGGTCTGGGGCGGCCTATGGCTACACCTTC.

The chain couples TRBV3-1 (or the pseudogene TRBV3-2) to TRBJ2-2, with TRBD1 identical over 8 bases. This CDR3 region has 15 residues. The germline V gene has CDR1 LGHDT and CDR2 YNNKEL (reference sequence). J lost 6 bases, V lost 4 bases, and 7 bases had no gene match. The CDR3 spells CASSPGGSSPGELFF. The CDR3 DNA follows: TGTGCCAGCAGCCCAGGGGGCAGCTCCCCCGGGGAGCTGTTTTTT.

The chain employs TRBV29-1 and TRBJ1-2; 9 bases map to TRBD1. Trimming cost V 7 bases and J 7 bases; bases outside gene matches: 4. This CDR3 contains 11 residues. Germline loops: CDR1 SQVTM, CDR2 ANQGSEA. The CDR3 loop is CSAGTGFGYTF. The CDR3 DNA reads TGCAGCGCCGGGACAGGGTTTGGCTACACCTTC.

This clone was seen only once. The chain recombines TRBV7-2 with TRBJ2-7; 9 bases map to TRBD2. CDR1 and CDR2 from the germline V gene are SGHTA and FQGNSA. V shed 5 bases, J shed 1 base, and the junction held 6 bases outside the gene matches. The CDR3 has 15 amino acids. The CDR3 region is CASSELAGYSYEQYF. The CDR3 bases are TGTGCCAGCAGCGAACTAGCGGGCTATTCCTACGAGCAGTACTTC.

V and J are TRBV7-3 and TRBJ2-3; D perhaps matches TRBD2 (6 bases). Germline V gives CDR1 SGHTA, CDR2 FQGTGA. Trimming took off 4 bases at V and 3 bases at J, with 11 bases between the two ends. There are 14 residues in the CDR3. CDR3 region: CASSSGGGTDTQYF. The CDR3 DNA reads TGTGCCAGCAGCTCGGGTGGGGGGACAGATACGCAGTATTTT.

The chain uses TRBV19 and TRBJ2-2; 10 bases line up with TRBD1. Per germline, CDR1 LNHDA and CDR2 SQIVND (reference sequence). The CDR3 extends over 15 amino acids. Trimming cost V 6 bases and J 7 bases; bases outside gene matches: 8. The CDR3 nucleotides are TGTGCCAGTAGGACGGCGGGACAGGGGATCGGGGAGCTGTTTTTT. This sequence encodes CASRTAGQGIGELFF.

V and J are TRBV5-4 and TRBJ1-4, with D tentatively TRBD1 (6 bases). This CDR3 is 15 amino acids long. Per the germline V gene, CDR1 is SGHNT and CDR2 is YYREEE (reference sequence). V lost 4 bases and J 2 bases, leaving 12 bases between the germline ends. In DNA form, the CDR3 reads TGTGCCAGCAGCCGTATACAGGGTACTAATGAAAAACTGTTTTTT. Translated: CASSRIQGTNEKLFF. Together with reference TRBV5-4 and TRBJ1-4, the CDR3 gives the full variable domain: ETGVTQSPTHLIKTRGQQVTLRCSSQSGHNTVSWYQQALGQGPQFIFQYYREEENGRGNFPPRFSGLQFPNYSSELNVNALELDDSALYLCASSRIQGTNEKLFFGSGTQLSVL.

The chain couples TRBV7-9 to TRBJ2-1, with D perhaps matching TRBD1 (6 bases). Germline CDR1 reads SEHNR; CDR2 reads FQNEAQ (reference sequence). The CDR3 loop spans 16 amino acids. V lost 2 bases, J lost 4 bases, and 15 bases lay in between. CDR3 sequence reads: CASSLSGTTRYNEQFF. Written as DNA, the CDR3 is TGTGCCAGCAGCTTATCCGGGACAACCAGATACAATGAGCAGTTCTTC.

Only a few counts were recorded for this clone. J is TRBJ2-7 and V is TRBV25-1; TRBD1 is a possible D gene (6 bases). Trimming took off 10 bases at V and 6 bases at J, with 13 bases between the two ends. Germline CDR1 reads MGHDK; CDR2 reads SYGVNS. The CDR3 has 11 residues. The CDR3 loop is CATSGQFEQYF. Written as DNA, the CDR3 is TGTGCCACCTCAGGACAGTTCGAGCAGTACTTC.

V and J are TRBV5-8 and TRBJ1-1; 11 positions agree with TRBD1. V was pared by 3 bases and J by 4 bases, with 5 bases of the junction left unmatched. The germline gives CDR1 SGHTS, CDR2 YDEGEE. The CDR3 runs 15 residues. The CDR3 DNA follows: TGTGCCAGCAGCTCTACCGGGACAGGGGGCACTGAAGCTTTCTTT. This codes for CASSSTGTGGTEAFF.